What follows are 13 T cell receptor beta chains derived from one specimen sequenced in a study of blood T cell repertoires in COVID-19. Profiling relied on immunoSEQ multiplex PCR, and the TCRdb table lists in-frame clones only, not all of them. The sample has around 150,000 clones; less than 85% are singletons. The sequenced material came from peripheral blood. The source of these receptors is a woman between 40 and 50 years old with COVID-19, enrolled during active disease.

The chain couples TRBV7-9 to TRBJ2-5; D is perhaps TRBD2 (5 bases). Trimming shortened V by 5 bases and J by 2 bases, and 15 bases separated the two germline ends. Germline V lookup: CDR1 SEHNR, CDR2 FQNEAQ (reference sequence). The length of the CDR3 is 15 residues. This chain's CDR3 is CASSPFGPGQETQYF. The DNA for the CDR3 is TGTGCCAGCAGCCCATTTGGTCCGGGGCAAGAGACCCAGTACTTC.

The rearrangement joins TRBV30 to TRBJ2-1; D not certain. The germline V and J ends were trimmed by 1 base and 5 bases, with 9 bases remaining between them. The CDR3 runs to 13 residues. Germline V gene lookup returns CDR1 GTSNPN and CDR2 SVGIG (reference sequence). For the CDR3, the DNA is TGTGCCTGGAGTGGTTTAGCCCACAATGAGCAGTTCTTC. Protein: CAWSGLAHNEQFF.

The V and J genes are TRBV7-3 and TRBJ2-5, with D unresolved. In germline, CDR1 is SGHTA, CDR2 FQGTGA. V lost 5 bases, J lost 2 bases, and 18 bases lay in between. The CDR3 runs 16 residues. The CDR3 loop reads CASSLSPPGGQETQYF. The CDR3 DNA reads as TGTGCCAGCAGCCTGTCCCCCCCGGGTGGGCAAGAGACCCAGTACTTC.

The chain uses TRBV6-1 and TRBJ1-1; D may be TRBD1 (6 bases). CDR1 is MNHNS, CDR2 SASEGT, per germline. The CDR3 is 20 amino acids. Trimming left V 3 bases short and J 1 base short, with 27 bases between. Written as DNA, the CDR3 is TGTGCCAGCAGTGAGAGATTTGGGGGCGTGTCACACAGGAGGAACACTGAAGCTTTCTTT. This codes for CASSERFGGVSHRRNTEAFF.

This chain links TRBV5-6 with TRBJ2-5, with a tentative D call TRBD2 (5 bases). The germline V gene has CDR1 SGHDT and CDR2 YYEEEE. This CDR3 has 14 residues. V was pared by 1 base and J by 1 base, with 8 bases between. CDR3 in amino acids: CASSLRRGQETQYF. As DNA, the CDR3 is TGTGCCAGCAGCTTGCGTCGGGGCCAAGAGACCCAGTACTTC.

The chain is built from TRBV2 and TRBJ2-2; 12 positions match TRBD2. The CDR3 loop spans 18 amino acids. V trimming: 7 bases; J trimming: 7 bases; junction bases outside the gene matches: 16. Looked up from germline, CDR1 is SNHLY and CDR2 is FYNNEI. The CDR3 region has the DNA TGTGCCAGCACCGCCCGCCGCACTAGCGGGGGGCCGGGCGGGGAGCTGTTTTTT. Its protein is CASTARRTSGGPGGELFF.

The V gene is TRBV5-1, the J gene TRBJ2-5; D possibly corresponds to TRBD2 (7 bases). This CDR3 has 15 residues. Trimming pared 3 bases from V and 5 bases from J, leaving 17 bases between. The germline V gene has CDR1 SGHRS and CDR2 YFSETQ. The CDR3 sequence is CASSSAGGLWETQYF. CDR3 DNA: TGCGCCAGCAGCTCGGCCGGGGGGCTGTGGGAGACCCAGTACTTC.

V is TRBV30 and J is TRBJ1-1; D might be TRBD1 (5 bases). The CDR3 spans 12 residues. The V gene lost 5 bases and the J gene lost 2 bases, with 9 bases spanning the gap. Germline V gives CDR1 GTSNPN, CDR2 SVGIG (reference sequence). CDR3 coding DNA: TGTGCCTGGGGGACGGGAAACACTGAAGCTTTCTTT. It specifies CAWGTGNTEAFF.

The CDR3 DNA sequence: TGTGCCAGCAGCTCCGGGACTAGCTTCGGGGAGCTGTTTTTT. Translation: CASSSGTSFGELFF. The V gene is TRBV6-5, the J gene TRBJ2-2; 9 nucleotides agree with TRBD2. CDR1 MNHEY and CDR2 SVGAGI come from the germline V gene. V shed 6 bases, J shed 7 bases, and the junction held 6 bases outside the gene matches. The CDR3 consists of 14 residues.

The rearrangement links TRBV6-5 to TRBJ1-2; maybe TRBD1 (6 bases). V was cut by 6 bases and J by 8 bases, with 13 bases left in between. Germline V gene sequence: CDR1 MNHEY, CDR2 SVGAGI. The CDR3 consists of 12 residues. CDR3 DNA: TGTGCCAGCAGACGGACAGAGCGGGGCTACACCTTC. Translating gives CASRRTERGYTF.

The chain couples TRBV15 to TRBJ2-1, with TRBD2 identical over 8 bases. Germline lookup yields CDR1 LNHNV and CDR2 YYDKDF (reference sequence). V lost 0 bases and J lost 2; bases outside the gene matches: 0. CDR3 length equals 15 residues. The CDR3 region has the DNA TGTGCCACCAGCAGAGACGGGAGGGCCTACAATGAGCAGTTCTTC. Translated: CATSRDGRAYNEQFF.

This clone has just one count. The CDR3, as DNA: TGTGCCAGCAGGACACTAGCGGGAGGGCCTCACGAGCAGTTCTTC. Translating gives CASRTLAGGPHEQFF. The genes are TRBV3-1 (or the pseudogene TRBV3-2) and TRBJ2-1; 13 bases are a match to TRBD2. The CDR3 loop spans 15 amino acids. The J segment lost 10 bases and the V segment lost 6 bases, leaving 9 bases of the junction unmatched. CDR1 LGHDT and CDR2 YNNKEL come from the germline V gene (reference sequence).

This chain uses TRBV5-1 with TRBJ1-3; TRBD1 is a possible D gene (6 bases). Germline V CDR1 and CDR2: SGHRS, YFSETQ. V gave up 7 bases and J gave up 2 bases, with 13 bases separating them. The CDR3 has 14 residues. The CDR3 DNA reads TGCGCCAGCGCTCCTCAGGGGCCTGGAAACACCATATATTTT. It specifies CASAPQGPGNTIYF. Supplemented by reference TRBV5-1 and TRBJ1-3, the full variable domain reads KAGVTQTPRYLIKTRGQQVTLSCSPISGHRSVSWYQQTPGQGLQFLFEYFSETQRNKGNFPGRFSGRQFSNSRSEMNVSTLELGDSALYLCASAPQGPGNTIYFGEGSWLTVV.